This T cell receptor (beta chain) was sequenced in a study of CD8 T cells in Susac syndrome. Study-level results: CD4+ T cell repertoires in Susac syndrome lacked clonal expansion.

Worth noting for this clonotype: Antigen: not known.

CDR1 DFQATT and CDR2 SNEGSKA come from the germline V gene (reference sequence). V trimming: 3 bases; J trimming: 6 bases; junction bases outside the gene matches: 10. The CDR3 has 15 amino acids. An input of about 0.5 to 1 ug of RNA was subjected to reverse transcription using random hexamers. The authors amplified TCR beta CDR3 across 54 Vbeta and 13 Jbeta using immunoSEQ multiplex PCR. Using its own MiXCR run on the immunoSEQ multiplex PCR reads, TCRdb lists one record per CDR3 protein. Of under 200,000 distinct CDR3 sequences in the sample, 90% to 97% were seen once. Peripheral blood CD8+ and CD4+ T cells were profiled by TCR beta sequencing.

The chain employs TRBV20-1 and TRBJ2-3; 9 bases agree with TRBD2. The sequencing sample was made of CD4+ T cells from PBMCs. This receptor was identified in a human donor with Susac syndrome. This CDR3 reads CSARKLAGLTDTQYF. CDR3 coding DNA: TGCAGTGCTAGGAAGCTAGCGGGACTCACGGATACGCAGTATTTT.